The following is a T cell receptor beta chain sequence with its context. Its cognate antigen is unknown. The source of the sample is a study of blood T cells in healthy people across ages. Study conclusions and caveats: Strong correlation was found linking TCR beta diversity to naive T cell percentage. Both naive CD4+ cell counts and diversity were greater in long-lived donors than in aged donors.

The germline V gene encodes CDR1 SGHRS and CDR2 YFSETQ. V lost 4 bases, J lost 0 bases, and 4 bases stayed unmatched. The CDR3 spans 14 residues. A sample-barcoded 5' primer and a J-beta primer mix were used in a second PCR of roughly 7 to 11 cycles. Each CDR3 protein is one row after TCRdb ran MiXCR on the 5' RACE reads. The sample gives around 1.5 million distinct CDR3 sequences, approximately 38% of which show up once; 7.9% is in the top ten. Sequenced sample: blood. The receptor was derived from a woman between 18 and 29 years old in good health. This chain uses TRBV5-1 with TRBJ2-7; 7 bases match TRBD1. The CDR3 sequence: CASSVTGTSYEQYF. The CDR3 coding sequence is TGCGCCAGCAGCGTGACAGGGACCTCCTACGAGCAGTACTTC.